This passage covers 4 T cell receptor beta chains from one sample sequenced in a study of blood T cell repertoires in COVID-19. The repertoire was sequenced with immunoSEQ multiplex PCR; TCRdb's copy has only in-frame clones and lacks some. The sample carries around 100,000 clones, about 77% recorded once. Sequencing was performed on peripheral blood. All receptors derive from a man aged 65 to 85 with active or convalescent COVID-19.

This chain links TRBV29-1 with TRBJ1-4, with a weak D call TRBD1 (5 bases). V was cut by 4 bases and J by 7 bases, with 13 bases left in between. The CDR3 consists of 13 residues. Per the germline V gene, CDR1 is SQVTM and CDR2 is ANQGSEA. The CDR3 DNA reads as TGCAGCGTTGGGGCGGCGGGGGGTGAAAAACTGTTTTTT. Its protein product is CSVGAAGGEKLFF.

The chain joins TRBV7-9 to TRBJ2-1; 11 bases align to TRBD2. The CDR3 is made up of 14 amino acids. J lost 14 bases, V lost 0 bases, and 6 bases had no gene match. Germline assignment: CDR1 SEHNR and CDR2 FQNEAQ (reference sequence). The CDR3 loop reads CASSLALAGGPEFF. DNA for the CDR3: TGTGCCAGCAGCTTAGCGCTAGCGGGGGGCCCTGAGTTCTTC.

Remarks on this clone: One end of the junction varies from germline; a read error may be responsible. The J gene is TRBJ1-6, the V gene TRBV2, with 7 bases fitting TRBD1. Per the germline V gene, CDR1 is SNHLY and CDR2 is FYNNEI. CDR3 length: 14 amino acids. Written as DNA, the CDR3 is TGTGCCAGCAGTGGAGTAGGGGGCTCTTCATCCCTCCACTTT. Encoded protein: CASSGVGGSSSLHF.

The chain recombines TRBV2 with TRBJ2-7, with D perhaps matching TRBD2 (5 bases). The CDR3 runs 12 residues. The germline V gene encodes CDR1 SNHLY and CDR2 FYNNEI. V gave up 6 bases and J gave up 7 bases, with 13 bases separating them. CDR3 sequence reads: CASRTLSGEQYF. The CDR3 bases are TGTGCCAGCAGGACACTTTCGGGAGAGCAGTACTTC.